This TCR beta chain is from a study of blood T cell repertoires in COVID-19. Study in general: PBMCs, B-cell-depleted T cells, or T cells provided the cDNA or gDNA that made up the material.

Germline-derived CDR1 and CDR2 are SGHNT and YYREEE (reference sequence). The length of the CDR3 is 14 residues. Trimming took 2 bases from V and 8 from J, leaving 16 bases between them. Authors' data handling: Amplification of reference gene primers provided the estimated nucleated cell counts. Repertoires were generated with immunoSEQ multiplex PCR, while TCRdb's copy carries only in-frame clones and drops some. V, J and clone size reflect that table, while D and trimming were determined from the DNA. The table shows 60,000 to 90,000 clones, with around 80% occurring only once. The sequenced sample consisted of peripheral blood. The J gene is TRBJ1-2, the V gene TRBV5-4, with a weak D call TRBD1 (6 bases). This receptor was obtained from a man aged 55 to 70 with active or convalescent COVID-19. For the CDR3, the DNA is TGTGCCAGCAGCTTTCAGGGGCGGTCCGGGGGCTACACCTTC. Residues: CASSFQGRSGGYTF.